The rows below give T cell receptor beta chains drawn from one sample of a study of blood T cell repertoires in COVID-19. Generated by immunoSEQ multiplex PCR, the TCRdb table keeps only in-frame clones and is missing some. This sample has around 300,000 clones; about 88% occur once, and the top ten carry approximately 2%. The sample taken for sequencing was PBMCs or T cells enriched from blood (not recorded which). These receptors all stem from a woman aged 60 to 75 in a cohort exposed to, infected with or recovered from COVID-19 (not recorded which). CDR3s include the opening cysteine and the closing phenylalanine or tryptophan. The order of the fields is D gene, V gene, clone size, J gene, CDR3 DNA, CDR3 protein. A D gene is named only where the DNA matches it firmly. Some rows mark clone size as missing; the rest say once, few, many or name a class of expanded clone.

>.|TRBV3-1/TRBV3-2|.|TRBJ2-1
TGTGCCAGCAGCCAGAGCCCGGGAAGTTACAATGAGCAGTTCTTC
CASSQSPGSYNEQFF
>.|TRBV27|once|TRBJ1-4
TGTGCCAGCAAGAGGTTGGTTAATGAAAAACTGTTTTTT
CASKRLVNEKLFF
>TRBD1|TRBV7-3|.|TRBJ1-1
TGTGCCAGCAGCCTACAGGGGGCGGTGTCTGAAGCTTTCTTT
CASSLQGAVSEAFF
>.|TRBV7-9|.|TRBJ2-7
TGTGCCAGCAGCTTGAGGGATCAGGGGATCCTGTACTTC
CASSLRDQGILYF
>TRBD1|TRBV15|once|TRBJ1-2
TGTGCCACCAGCAGAGGGGCAGGGGGCGATGGCTACACCTTC
CATSRGAGGDGYTF
>TRBD1|TRBV14|.|TRBJ2-2
TGTGCCAGCAGCCAGGGACAGGGTTCAACCGGGGAGCTGTTTTTT
CASSQGQGSTGELFF
>.|TRBV21-1|few|TRBJ1-1
TGTGCCAGCAACGCAGGGGGTCCTTCTACGAACACTGAAGCTTTCTTT
CASNAGGPSTNTEAFF
>.|TRBV7-9|.|TRBJ2-5
TGTGCCAGCAGCGCGAACTGGGGGGAAGAGACCCAGTACTTC
CASSANWGEETQYF
>.|TRBV28|once|TRBJ1-6
TGTGCCAGCATCTCGGGGGGGGCGCCCTATAATTCACCCCTCCACTTT
CASISGGAPYNSPLHF
>TRBD1|TRBV19|.|TRBJ1-1
TGTGCCAGTACACTCGGGCAGGGGGCCGTTAGCGCTGAAGCTTTCTTT
CASTLGQGAVSAEAFF
>TRBD1|TRBV5-1|.|TRBJ2-4
TGCGCCAGCAGCCTACCGACAGGGGACAAAAACATTCAGTACTTC
CASSLPTGDKNIQYF
>TRBD2|TRBV2|.|TRBJ2-7
TGTGCCAGCAGTGGGGATATCCTAGCGGGGGGTTTTTACGAGCAGTACTTC
CASSGDILAGGFYEQYF
>TRBD1|TRBV6-5|.|TRBJ1-1
TGTGCCAGCAGTCTCGACAGGGCGGAAGCTTTCTTT
CASSLDRAEAFF
>.|TRBV30|once|TRBJ1-2
TGTGCCTGGAGTAGGGAGAACTATGGCTACACCTTC
CAWSRENYGYTF
>TRBD1|TRBV5-1|.|TRBJ1-5
TGCGCCAGCAGCCCCGGACAGGAATATAGCAATCAGCCCCAGCATTTT
CASSPGQEYSNQPQHF
>.|TRBV19|.|TRBJ2-7
TGTGCCAGTAGCCAGGGCCACCCTCTCTACGAGCAGTACTTC
CASSQGHPLYEQYF
>TRBD1|TRBV2|.|TRBJ1-2
TGTGCCAGCATGAGGACAGGGGGGTATGGCTACACCTTC
CASMRTGGYGYTF
>TRBD2|TRBV18|once|TRBJ2-1
TGTGCCAGCTCACCAGGGAGGGCGGGAACCGGCCCATACAATGAGCAGTTCTTC
CASSPGRAGTGPYNEQFF
>.|TRBV12-3/TRBV12-4|.|TRBJ2-1
TGTGCCAGCACCACTCTATACAATGAGCAGTTCTTC
CASTTLYNEQFF
>TRBD1|TRBV2|.|TRBJ1-4
TGTGCCAGCAGGGGACAGGGGGCAACTAATGAAAAACTGTTTTTT
CASRGQGATNEKLFF
>.|TRBV11-2|once|TRBJ1-1
TGTGCCAGCAGCTTCTCAGGGGAGAACACTGAAGCTTTCTTT
CASSFSGENTEAFF
>.|TRBV24-1|.|TRBJ2-5
TGTGCCACCAGTGGAGGGTTCCAAGAGACCCAGTACTTC
CATSGGFQETQYF